Sequencing of this T cell receptor beta chain was carried out in a study of T cell responses to AZD1222 COVID-19 vaccine. Study-wide findings and caveats: With two AZD1222 doses given, Spike-specific TCR breadth and depth both rose. Of the AZD1222 recipients, only 5 or 6 were seropositive at baseline. Repertoire samples came only from after the peak T cell response.

With regard to this clone: Antigen: not known.

The CDR3 has 14 residues. V dropped 6 bases and J dropped 8; count of bases not matched to a gene: 5. The V gene's germline CDR1 is MDHEN and CDR2 SYDVKM. Measured with immunoSEQ multiplex PCR; TCRdb has only the in-frame clones, and not every one. The sample contains approximately 110,000 clones, more than 80% of which appear only once. This TCR derives from an adult who received the AZD1222 COVID-19 vaccine. The V gene is TRBV28, the J gene TRBJ2-1; 12 bases are a match to TRBD2. Material: peripheral blood, obtained 28 days after the second AZD1222 dose. The CDR3 here is CASSLGLAGHEQFF. The DNA for the CDR3 is TGTGCCAGCAGCTTGGGACTAGCGGGCCATGAGCAGTTCTTC.